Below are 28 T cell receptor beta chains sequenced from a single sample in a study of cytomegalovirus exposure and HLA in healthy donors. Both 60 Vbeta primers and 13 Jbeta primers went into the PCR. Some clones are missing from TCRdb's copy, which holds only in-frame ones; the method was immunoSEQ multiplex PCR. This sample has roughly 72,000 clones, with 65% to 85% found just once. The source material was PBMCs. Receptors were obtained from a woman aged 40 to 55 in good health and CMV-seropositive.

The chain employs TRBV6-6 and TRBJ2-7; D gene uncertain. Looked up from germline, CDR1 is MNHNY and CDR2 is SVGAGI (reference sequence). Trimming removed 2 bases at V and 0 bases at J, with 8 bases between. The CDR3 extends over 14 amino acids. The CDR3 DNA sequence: TGTGCCAGCAGTTACGGGCAGAGCTCCTACGAGCAGTACTTC. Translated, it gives CASSYGQSSYEQYF.

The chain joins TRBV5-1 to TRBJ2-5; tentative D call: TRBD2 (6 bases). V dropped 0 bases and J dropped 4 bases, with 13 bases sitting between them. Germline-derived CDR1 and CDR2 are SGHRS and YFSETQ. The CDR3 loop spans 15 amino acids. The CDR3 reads CASSLATRGGETQYF. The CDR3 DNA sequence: TGCGCCAGCAGCTTGGCCACTAGGGGAGGAGAGACCCAGTACTTC.

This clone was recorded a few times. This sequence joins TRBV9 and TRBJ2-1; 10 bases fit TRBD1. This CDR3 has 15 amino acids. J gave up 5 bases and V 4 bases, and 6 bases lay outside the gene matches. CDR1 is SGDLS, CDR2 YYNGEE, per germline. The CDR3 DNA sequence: TGTGCCAGCAGCCCCCGGGACAGGGGAAACAATGAGCAGTTCTTC. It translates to CASSPRDRGNNEQFF.

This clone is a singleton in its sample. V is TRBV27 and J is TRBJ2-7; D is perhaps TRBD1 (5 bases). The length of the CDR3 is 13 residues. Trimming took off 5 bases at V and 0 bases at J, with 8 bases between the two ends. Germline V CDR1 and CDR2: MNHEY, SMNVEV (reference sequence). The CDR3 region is CASSIRASYEQYF. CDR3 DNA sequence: TGTGCCAGCAGTATCAGGGCCTCCTACGAGCAGTACTTC.

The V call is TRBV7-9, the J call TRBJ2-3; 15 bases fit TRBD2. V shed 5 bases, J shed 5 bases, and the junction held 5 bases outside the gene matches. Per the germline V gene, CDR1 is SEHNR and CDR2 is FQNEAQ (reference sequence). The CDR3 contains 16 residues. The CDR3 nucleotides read TGTGCCAGCAGCCCAGGACTAGCGGGAGGGTTAGATACGCAGTATTTT. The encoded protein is CASSPGLAGGLDTQYF.

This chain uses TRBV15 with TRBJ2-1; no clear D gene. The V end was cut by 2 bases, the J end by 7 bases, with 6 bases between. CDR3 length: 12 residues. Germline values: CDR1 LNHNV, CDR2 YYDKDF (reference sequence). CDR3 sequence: CATSRFYNEQFF. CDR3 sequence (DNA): TGTGCCACCAGCAGATTCTATAATGAGCAGTTCTTC.

CDR3 loop: CASSLGQGGNTGELFF. The CDR3 nucleotides read TGCGCCAGCAGCTTGGGCCAGGGAGGGAACACCGGGGAGCTGTTTTTT. J is TRBJ2-2 and V is TRBV5-1; weak D call: TRBD2 (6 bases). Germline CDR1 reads SGHRS; CDR2 reads YFSETQ. With 0 bases removed from V and 1 base from J, the gap between germline ends came to 10 bases. The CDR3 spans 16 residues.

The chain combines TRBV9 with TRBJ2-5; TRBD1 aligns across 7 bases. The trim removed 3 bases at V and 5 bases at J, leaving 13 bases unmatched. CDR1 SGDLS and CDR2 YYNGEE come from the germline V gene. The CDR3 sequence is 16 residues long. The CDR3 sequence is CASSAPGGARAETQYF. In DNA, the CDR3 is TGTGCCAGCAGCGCCCCAGGGGGAGCGAGGGCCGAGACCCAGTACTTC. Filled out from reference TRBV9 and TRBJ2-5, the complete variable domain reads DSGVTQTPKHLITATGQRVTLRCSPRSGDLSVYWYQQSLDQGLQFLIQYYNGEERAKGNILERFSAQQFPDLHSELNLSSLELGDSALYFCASSAPGGARAETQYFGPGTRLLVL.

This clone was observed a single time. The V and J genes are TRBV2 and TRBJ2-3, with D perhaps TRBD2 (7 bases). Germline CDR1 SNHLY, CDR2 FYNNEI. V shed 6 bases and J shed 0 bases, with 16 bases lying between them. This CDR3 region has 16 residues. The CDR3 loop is CASSGGRGGSTDTQYF. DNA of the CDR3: TGTGCCAGCAGCGGGGGGCGAGGCGGGAGCACAGATACGCAGTATTTT.

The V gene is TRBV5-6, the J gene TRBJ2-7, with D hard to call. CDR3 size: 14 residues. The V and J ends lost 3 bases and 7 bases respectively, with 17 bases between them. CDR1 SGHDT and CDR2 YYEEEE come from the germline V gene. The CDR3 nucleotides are TGTGCCAGCAGCTCCCGAGCTGGTCTTTTGGAGCAGTACTTC. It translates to CASSSRAGLLEQYF.

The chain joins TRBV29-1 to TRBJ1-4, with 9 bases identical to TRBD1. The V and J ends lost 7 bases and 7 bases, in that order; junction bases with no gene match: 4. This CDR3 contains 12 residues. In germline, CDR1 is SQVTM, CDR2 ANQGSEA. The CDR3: CSAQGAGEKLFF. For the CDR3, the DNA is TGCAGCGCACAGGGGGCAGGTGAAAAACTGTTTTTT.

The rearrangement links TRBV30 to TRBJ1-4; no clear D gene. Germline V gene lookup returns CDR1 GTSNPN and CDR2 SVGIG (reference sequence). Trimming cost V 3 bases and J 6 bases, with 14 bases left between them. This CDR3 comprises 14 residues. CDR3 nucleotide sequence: TGTGCCTGGAGCACTGATTACGAATATGAAAAACTGTTTTTT. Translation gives CAWSTDYEYEKLFF.

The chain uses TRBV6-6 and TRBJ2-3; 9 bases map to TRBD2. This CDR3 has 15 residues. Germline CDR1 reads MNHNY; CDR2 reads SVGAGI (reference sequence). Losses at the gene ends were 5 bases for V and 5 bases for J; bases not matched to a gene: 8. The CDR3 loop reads CASSTTSGIGDTQYF. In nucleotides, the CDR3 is TGTGCCAGCAGTACGACTAGCGGCATAGGAGATACGCAGTATTTT.

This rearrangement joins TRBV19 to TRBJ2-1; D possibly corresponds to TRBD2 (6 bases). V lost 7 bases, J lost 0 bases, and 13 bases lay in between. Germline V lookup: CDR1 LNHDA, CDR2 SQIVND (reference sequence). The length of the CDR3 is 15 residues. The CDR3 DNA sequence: TGTGCCAGTAACGTCGGAGGGAGCTCCTACAATGAGCAGTTCTTC. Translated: CASNVGGSSYNEQFF.

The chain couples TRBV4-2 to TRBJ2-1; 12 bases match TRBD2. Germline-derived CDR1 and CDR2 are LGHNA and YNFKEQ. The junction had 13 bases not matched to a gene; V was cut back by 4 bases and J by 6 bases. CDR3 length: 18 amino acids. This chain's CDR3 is CASSPSHVTSGGLNEQFF. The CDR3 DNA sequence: TGTGCCAGCAGCCCCAGTCACGTGACTAGCGGGGGCCTCAATGAGCAGTTCTTC.

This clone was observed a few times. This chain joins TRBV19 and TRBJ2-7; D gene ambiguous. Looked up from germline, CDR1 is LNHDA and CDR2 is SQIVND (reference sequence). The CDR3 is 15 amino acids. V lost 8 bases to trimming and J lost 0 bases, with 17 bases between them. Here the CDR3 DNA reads TGTGCCAGTTCCTCGTCGGTCACTAACTCCTACGAGCAGTACTTC. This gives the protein CASSSSVTNSYEQYF.

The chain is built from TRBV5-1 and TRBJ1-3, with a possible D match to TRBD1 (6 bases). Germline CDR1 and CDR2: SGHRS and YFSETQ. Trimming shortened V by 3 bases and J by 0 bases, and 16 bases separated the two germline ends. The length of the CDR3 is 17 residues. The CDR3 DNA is TGCGCCAGCAGCTCAATGACAGGATCGAGCTCTGGAAACACCATATATTTT. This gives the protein CASSSMTGSSSGNTIYF.

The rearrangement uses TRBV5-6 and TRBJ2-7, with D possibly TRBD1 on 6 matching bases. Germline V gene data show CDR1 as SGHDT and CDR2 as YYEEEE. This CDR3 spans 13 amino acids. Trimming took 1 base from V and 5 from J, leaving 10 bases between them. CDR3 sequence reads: CASSLWGRDEQYF. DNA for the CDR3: TGTGCCAGCAGCTTGTGGGGGCGAGACGAGCAGTACTTC.

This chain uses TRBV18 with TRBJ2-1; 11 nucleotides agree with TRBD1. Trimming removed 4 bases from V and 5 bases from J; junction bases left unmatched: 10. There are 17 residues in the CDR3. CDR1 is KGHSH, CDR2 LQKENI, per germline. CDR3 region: CASSRSKGQGDHNEQFF. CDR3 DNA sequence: TGTGCCAGCTCACGCAGCAAGGGACAGGGGGACCACAATGAGCAGTTCTTC. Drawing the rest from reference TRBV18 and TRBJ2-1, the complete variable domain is NAGVMQNPRHLVRRRGQEARLRCSPMKGHSHVYWYRQLPEEGLKFMVYLQKENIIDESGMPKERFSAEFPKEGPSILRIQQVVRGDSAAYFCASSRSKGQGDHNEQFFGPGTRLTVL.

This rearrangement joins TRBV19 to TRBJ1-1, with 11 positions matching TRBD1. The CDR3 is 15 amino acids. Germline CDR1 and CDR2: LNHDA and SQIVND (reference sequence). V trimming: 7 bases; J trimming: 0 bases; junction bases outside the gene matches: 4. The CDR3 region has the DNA TGTGCCAGTACGCGGACAGGGGGCATGAACACTGAAGCTTTCTTT. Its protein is CASTRTGGMNTEAFF.

The DNA of the CDR3 is TGCGCCAGCAGGGGACTAGAGAGGTCCCCCGGGGAGCTGTTTTTT. The encoded protein is CASRGLERSPGELFF. J is TRBJ2-2 and V is TRBV5-1; 8 positions match TRBD2. Germline CDR1 is SGHRS and CDR2 is YFSETQ. Unmatched junction bases numbered 9, after V lost 5 bases and J lost 6 bases. CDR3 length equals 15 residues.

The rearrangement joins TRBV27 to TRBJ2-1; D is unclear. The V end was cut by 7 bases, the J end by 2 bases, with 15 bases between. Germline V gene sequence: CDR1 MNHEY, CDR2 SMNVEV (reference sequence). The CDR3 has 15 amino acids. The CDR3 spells CASTLEFSTYNEQFF. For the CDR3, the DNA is TGTGCCAGCACCTTGGAGTTTAGCACCTACAATGAGCAGTTCTTC.

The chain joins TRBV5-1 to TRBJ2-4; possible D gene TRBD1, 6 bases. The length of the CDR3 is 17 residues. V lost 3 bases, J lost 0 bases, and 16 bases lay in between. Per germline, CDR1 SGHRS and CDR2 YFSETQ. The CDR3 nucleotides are TGCGCCAGCAGCTCCCGACTTGGGGGCTCAGCCAAAAACATTCAGTACTTC. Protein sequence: CASSSRLGGSAKNIQYF.

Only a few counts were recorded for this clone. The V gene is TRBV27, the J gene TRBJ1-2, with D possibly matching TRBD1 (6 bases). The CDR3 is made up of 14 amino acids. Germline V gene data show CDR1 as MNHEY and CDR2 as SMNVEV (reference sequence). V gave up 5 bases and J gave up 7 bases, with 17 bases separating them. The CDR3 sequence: CASSPNREFGGYTF. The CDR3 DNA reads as TGTGCCAGCAGTCCAAACAGGGAATTTGGTGGCTACACCTTC.

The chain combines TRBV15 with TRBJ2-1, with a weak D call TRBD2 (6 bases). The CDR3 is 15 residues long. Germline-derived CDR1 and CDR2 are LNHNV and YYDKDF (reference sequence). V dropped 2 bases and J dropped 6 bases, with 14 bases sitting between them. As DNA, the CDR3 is TGTGCCACCAGCAGACTAGCGACGCAGGCCAATGAGCAGTTCTTC. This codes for CATSRLATQANEQFF.

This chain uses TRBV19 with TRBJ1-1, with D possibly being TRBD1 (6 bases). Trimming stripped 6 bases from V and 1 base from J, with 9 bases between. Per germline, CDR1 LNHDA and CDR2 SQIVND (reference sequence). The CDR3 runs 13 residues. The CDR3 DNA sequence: TGTGCCAGTAGGCCGACAGGGAACACTGAAGCTTTCTTT. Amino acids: CASRPTGNTEAFF.

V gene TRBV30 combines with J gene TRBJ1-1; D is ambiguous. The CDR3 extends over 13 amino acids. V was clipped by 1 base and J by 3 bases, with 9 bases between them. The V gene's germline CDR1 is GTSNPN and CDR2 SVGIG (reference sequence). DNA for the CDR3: TGTGCCTGGAGTGCGTCGGAGTACACTGAAGCTTTCTTT. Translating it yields CAWSASEYTEAFF.

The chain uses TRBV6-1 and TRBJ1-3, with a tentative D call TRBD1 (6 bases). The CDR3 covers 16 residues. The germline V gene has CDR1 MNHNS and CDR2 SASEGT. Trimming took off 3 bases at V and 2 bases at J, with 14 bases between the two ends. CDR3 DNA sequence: TGTGCCAGCAGTGAGGCCAGGGGTTACGCTGGAAACACCATATATTTT. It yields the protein CASSEARGYAGNTIYF.